Reported below is one T cell receptor (beta chain). Its antigen remains unidentified. Within one base of it there is no much larger clone, and no base qualities were kept. Library preparation employed multiplex PCR. TCRdb names Illumina HiSeq 4000 as the instrument used. iRepertoire HTBI primers and Arm-PCR amplification of CDR3 regions were used to construct TCR beta libraries. Before sequencing, the PCR products went through gel purification. Turning to the authors' computational methods: A total of fewer than 80 TRBV and more than twelve TRBJ segments were identified across samples and were used for gene usage analysis of CDR3 amino acid clonotypes. COPE and FqMerger were used to merge filtered high-quality paired reads into contigs. BLAST was used to align contigs to IMGT TRBV, TRBD and TRBJ reference genes, with CDR3 defined following IMGT. Highly expanded clones were defined as clonotypes with a frequency above 0.1%. Shannon entropy served as the measure of repertoire diversity, while the Gini coefficient captured V-J evenness. A clonotype was considered public if more than one individual shared it. Using fastp trimming at Q25 and MiXCR clonotype assembly, TCRdb reanalyzed the public sequencing data and kept in-frame beta chains. Each CDR3 protein appears once, grouped with its most common genes and DNA. The V and J calls shown here were made by TCRdb, not taken from the authors' results. In all, the sample holds around 300,000 distinct CDR3 sequences, and more than 20% of those were seen once. Around three fifths of the sample comes from the top ten.

This record belongs to a study of regulatory T cells in long-lasting Graves disease (dated by TCRdb to the early 2020s). Background on the whole study: To count as having persistent Graves' disease, a patient had to have received antithyroid drug treatment for over 5 years with TSH receptor autoantibodies remaining persistently positive. Peripheral blood TCR sequencing and RNA sequencing compared persistent Graves' disease patients with newly diagnosed Graves' disease patients. The study took place in China and was registered as a clinical trial. A total of 33 samples underwent TCR sequencing: around 13 from persistent and around 20 from newly diagnosed Graves' disease patients. Persistent Graves' disease patients in the clinical cohort had taken antithyroid drugs for approximately ten years on average. Overall study outcomes, separate from this receptor: Peripheral blood alone was examined, since thyroid tissue, which constituted the primary lesion, could not be accessed. More public clonotypes were shared among persistent patients (roughly 2,700) than among newly diagnosed patients (approximately 930). Persistent disease showed preferential use of TRBV28, TRBJ1-2 and TRBJ2-5, whereas newly diagnosed disease favored TRBV20-1 and TRBJ2-1. The small sample size was acknowledged by the authors as a limitation that may reduce accuracy. Persistent Graves' disease patients showed lower TCR Shannon entropy and fewer highly expanded clones than newly diagnosed patients, suggesting clonal expansion. Only the TCR beta chain was sequenced and analyzed.

The CDR3 runs 16 residues from the cysteine to the phenylalanine. Solely the CDR3 DNA is kept, with 48 bases framed from the first base. For CDR1 and CDR2, the germline V gene lists SGHTA and FQGNSA. The germline V end is reduced by 6 bases and the J end by 3 bases; junction bases left unmatched: 9. Interpreted using the paper, the time point label stands for: persistent/refractory GD, antithyroid drugs over 5 years with positive TRAb. For both TCR sequencing and RNA sequencing, RNA was extracted from PBMCs using TRIzol. The diagnosis of Graves' disease followed American Thyroid Association guidelines. Patients for the study were recruited at an endocrinology department in Xi'an, China. From each patient, around 9 milliliters of peripheral blood was collected into an EDTA anticoagulant tube. Ficoll Paque Plus density gradient separation was used to isolate PBMCs, and no further T cell sorting was performed. An Agilent 2100 Bioanalyzer and agarose gel were used to check RNA quality, and a NanoDrop 2000 was used to measure RNA concentration.

The receptor comes from a female donor with Graves disease. The chain employs TRBV7-2 and TRBJ2-2; 8 nucleotides in the junction match TRBD1. The sample in question was peripheral blood mononuclear cells (PBMCs), obtained when the disease was refractory, from a patient treated with antithyroid drugs. Read as DNA, the sequence is TGTGCCAGCAGTTTACGGACAGGGTTAGACACCGGGGAGCTGTTTTTT. It encodes CASSLRTGLDTGELFF.